This T cell receptor beta chain came from a study of cytomegalovirus exposure and HLA in healthy donors. Broader study findings: In the roughly 120 validation repertoires, about 95% of cluster scores exceeded 0, per a later analysis.

Of note for this clone: Its cognate antigen is unknown.

The data were produced by immunoSEQ multiplex PCR, yet TCRdb's version contains in-frame clones alone and is incomplete. Of approximately 270,000 clones in the sample, approximately 86% were seen once. Specimen: PBMCs. This TCR was sampled from a woman aged 18-29 years in good health and CMV-seronegative.

The CDR3 is CASKMGQGANEQYF. DNA of the CDR3: TGTGCCAGTAAGATGGGGCAGGGGGCGAATGAGCAGTACTTC. The chain joins TRBV19 to TRBJ2-7; 8 nucleotides align to TRBD1. Trimming at V came to 7 bases and at J to 7 bases, leaving 12 bases not matched to a gene. The CDR3 loop spans 14 amino acids. Germline V CDR1 and CDR2: LNHDA, SQIVND (reference sequence).